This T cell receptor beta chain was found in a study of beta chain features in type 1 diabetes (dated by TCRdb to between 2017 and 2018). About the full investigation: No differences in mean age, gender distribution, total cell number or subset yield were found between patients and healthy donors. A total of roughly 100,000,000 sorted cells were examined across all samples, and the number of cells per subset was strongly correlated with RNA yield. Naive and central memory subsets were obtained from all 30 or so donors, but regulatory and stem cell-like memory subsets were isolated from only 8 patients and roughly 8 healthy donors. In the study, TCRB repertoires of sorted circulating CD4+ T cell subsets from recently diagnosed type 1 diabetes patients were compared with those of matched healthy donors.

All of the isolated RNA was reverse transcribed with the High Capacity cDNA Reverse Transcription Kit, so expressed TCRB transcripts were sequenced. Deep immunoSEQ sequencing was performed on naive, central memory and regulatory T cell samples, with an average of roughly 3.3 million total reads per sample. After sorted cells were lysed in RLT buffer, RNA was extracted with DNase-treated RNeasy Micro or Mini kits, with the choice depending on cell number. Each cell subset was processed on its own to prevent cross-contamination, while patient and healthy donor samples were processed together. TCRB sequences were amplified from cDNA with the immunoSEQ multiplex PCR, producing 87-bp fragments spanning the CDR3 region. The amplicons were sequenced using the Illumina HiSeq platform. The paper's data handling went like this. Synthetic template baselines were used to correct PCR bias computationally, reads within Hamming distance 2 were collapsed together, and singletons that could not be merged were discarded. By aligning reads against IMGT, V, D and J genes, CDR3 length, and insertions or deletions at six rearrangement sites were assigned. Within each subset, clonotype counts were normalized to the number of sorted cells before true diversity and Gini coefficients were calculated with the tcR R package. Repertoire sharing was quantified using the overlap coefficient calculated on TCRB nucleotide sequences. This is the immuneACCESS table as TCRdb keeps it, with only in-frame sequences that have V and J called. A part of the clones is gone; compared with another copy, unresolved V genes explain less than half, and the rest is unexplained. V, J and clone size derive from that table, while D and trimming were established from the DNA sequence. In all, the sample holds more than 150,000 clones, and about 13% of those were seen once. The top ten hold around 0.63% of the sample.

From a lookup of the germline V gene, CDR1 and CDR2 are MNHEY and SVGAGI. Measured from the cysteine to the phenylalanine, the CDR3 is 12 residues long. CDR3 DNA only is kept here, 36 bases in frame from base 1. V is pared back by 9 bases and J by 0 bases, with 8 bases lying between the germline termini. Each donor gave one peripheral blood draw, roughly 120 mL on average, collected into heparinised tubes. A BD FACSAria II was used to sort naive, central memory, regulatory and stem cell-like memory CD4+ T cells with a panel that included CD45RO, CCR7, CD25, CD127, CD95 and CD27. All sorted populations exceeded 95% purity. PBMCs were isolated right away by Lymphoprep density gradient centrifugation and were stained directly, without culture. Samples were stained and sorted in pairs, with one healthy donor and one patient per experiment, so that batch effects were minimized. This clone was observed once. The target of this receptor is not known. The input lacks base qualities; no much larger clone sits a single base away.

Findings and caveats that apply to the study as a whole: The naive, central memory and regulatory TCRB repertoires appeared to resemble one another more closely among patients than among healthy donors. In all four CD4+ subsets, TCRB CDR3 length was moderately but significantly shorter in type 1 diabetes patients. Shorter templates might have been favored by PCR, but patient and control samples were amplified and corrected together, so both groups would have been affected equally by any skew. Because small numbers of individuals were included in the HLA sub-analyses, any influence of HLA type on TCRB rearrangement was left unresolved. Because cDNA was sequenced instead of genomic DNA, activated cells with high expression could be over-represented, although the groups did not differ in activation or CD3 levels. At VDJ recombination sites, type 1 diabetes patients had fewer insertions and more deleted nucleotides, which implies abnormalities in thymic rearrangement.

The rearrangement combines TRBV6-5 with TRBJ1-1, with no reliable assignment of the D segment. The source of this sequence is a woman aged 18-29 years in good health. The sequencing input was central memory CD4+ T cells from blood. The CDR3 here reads CASKNLNTEAFF. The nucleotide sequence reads TGTGCCAGTAAAAACTTGAACACTGAAGCTTTCTTT.